This TCR beta chain is drawn from a study of shared T cell receptors in the human thymus. Libraries were prepared by immunoSEQ multiplex PCR; TCRdb keeps only in-frame clonotypes and omits some of them. Of some 700,000 clones detected, over 75% appear once; the ten largest clones hold roughly 0.01%. V lost 4 bases and J lost 8; bases outside the gene matches: 9. The germline gives CDR1 LNHDA, CDR2 SQIVND (reference sequence). There are 16 residues in the CDR3. Separately, the same data were catalogued under a study of human thymus T cells.

This receptor was obtained from a girl under three years old with a congenital heart defect. Source material: thymocytes. The rearrangement links TRBV19 to TRBJ1-6; 9 bases line up with TRBD1. CDR3 residues: CASSTQGQGLHSPLHF. CDR3 nucleotides: TGTGCCAGTAGTACCCAAGGACAGGGGTTACATTCACCCCTCCACTTT.